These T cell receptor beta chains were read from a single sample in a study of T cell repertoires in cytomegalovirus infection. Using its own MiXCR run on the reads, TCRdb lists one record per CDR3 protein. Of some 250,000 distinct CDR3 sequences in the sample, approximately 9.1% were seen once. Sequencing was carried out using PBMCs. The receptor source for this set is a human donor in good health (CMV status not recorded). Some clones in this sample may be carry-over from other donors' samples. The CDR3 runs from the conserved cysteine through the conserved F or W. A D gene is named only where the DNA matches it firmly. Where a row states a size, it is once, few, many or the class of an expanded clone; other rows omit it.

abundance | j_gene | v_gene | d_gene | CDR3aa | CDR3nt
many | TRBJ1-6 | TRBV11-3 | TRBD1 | CASSLMTGGRYNSPLHF | TGTGCCAGCAGCTTAATGACAGGGGGTCGTTATAATTCACCCCTCCACTTT
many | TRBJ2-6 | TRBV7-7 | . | CASSPPRSGANVLTF | TGTGCTAGCAGCCCTCCCCGCTCTGGGGCCAACGTCCTGACTTTC
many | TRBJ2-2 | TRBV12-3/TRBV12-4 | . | CASSLRNTGELFF | TGTGCCAGCAGTTTGAGGAACACCGGGGAGCTGTTTTTT
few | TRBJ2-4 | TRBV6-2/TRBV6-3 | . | CASSYSPSPNIQYF | TGTGCCAGCAGTTACTCGCCTAGCCCAAACATTCAGTACTTC
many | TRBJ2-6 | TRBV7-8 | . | CASSLPGSGANVLTF | TGTGCCAGCTCCCTCCCCGGCTCTGGGGCCAACGTCCTGACTTTC
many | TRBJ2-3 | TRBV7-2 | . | CASSLAYTDTQYF | TGTGCCAGCAGCTTAGCGTACACAGATACGCAGTATTTT
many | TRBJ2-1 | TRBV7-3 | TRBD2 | CASSPRLAGGNEQFF | TGTGCCAGCAGTCCCCGACTAGCGGGGGGGAATGAGCAGTTCTTC
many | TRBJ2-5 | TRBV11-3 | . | CASSLEESGPLRTQYF | TGTGCCAGCAGCTTAGAGGAAAGCGGACCCTTGCGGACCCAGTACTTC
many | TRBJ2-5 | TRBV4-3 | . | CASSQEGGGLETQYF | TGCGCCAGCAGCCAAGAAGGTGGGGGCTTGGAGACCCAGTACTTC
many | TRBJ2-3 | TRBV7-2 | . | CASSPVGPGTTDTQYF | TGTGCCAGCAGCCCCGTCGGACCGGGGACCACAGATACGCAGTATTTT
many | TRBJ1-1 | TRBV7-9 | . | CASSDAGTAPGTEAFF | TGTGCCAGCAGCGATGCCGGGACGGCTCCTGGCACTGAAGCTTTCTTT
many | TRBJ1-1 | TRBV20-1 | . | CSARDSVTGLKNTEAFF | TGCAGTGCTAGAGATTCGGTTACGGGACTCAAGAACACTGAAGCTTTCTTT
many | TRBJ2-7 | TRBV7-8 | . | CASSLQGGGPYEQYF | TGTGCCAGCAGCTTACAGGGGGGAGGGCCCTACGAGCAGTACTTC
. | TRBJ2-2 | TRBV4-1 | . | CASSQDPQGANTGELFF | TGCGCCAGCAGCCAAGATCCACAGGGCGCGAACACCGGGGAGCTGTTTTTT
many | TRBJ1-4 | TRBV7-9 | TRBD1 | CASSLEFPDRSNEKLFF | TGTGCCAGCAGCTTAGAGTTCCCGGACAGGTCAAACGAAAAACTGTTTTTT
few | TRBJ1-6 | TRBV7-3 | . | CASSLNAFSPLHF | TGTGCCAGCAGCTTAAACGCCTTTTCACCCCTCCACTTT
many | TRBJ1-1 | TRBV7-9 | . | CASLLWSMNTEAFF | TGTGCCAGCCTATTGTGGAGCATGAACACTGAAGCTTTCTTT
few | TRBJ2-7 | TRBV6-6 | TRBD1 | CASSSQGAFEQYF | TGTGCCAGCAGTAGCCAGGGGGCATTCGAGCAGTACTTC
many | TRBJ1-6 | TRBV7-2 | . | CASSLTTDSRSPLHF | TGTGCCAGCAGCCTTACGACTGATTCTCGTTCACCCCTCCACTTT
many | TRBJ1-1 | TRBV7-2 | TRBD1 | CASSFYTGGEEAFF | TGTGCCAGCAGCTTTTACACAGGGGGTGAGGAAGCTTTCTTT
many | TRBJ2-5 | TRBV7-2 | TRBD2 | CASSLAPGLAGQETQYF | TGTGCCAGCAGCTTAGCCCCGGGACTAGCGGGGCAAGAGACCCAGTACTTC
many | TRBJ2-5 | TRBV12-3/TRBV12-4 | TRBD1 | CASSARDRLYETQYF | TGTGCCAGCAGTGCGAGGGACAGACTTTATGAGACCCAGTACTTC
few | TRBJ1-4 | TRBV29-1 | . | CSAAGDGLNEKLFF | TGCAGCGCTGCCGGGGACGGGCTTAATGAAAAACTGTTTTTT
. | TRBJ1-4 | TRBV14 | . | CASSLVAEEKLFF | TGTGCCAGCAGCCTAGTGGCGGAAGAAAAACTGTTTTTT
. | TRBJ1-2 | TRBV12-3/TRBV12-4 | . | CASSLMNNGYTF | TGTGCCAGCAGTTTAATGAACAATGGCTACACCTTC
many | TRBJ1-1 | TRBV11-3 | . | CASSLGGRPNTEAFF | TGTGCCAGCAGCTTAGGGGGCAGACCGAACACTGAAGCTTTCTTT
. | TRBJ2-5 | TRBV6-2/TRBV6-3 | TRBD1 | CASRDRGLPWQETQYF | TGTGCCAGCAGGGACAGGGGGCTACCGTGGCAAGAGACCCAGTACTTC
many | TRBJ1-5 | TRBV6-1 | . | CASSVRGNNQPQHF | TGTGCCAGCAGTGTAAGGGGGAACAATCAGCCCCAGCATTTT
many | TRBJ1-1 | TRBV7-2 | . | CASSAQGRNTEAFF | TGTGCCAGCAGCGCCCAGGGTAGAAACACTGAAGCTTTCTTT
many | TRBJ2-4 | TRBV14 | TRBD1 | CASSRTGVDKNIQYF | TGTGCCAGCAGCCGGACAGGGGTGGACAAAAACATTCAGTACTTC
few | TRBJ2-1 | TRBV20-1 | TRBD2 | CSALKAGGLNEQFF | TGCAGTGCTCTCAAAGCGGGAGGGCTCAATGAGCAGTTCTTC
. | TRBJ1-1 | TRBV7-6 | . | CASSLDRTPNTEAFF | TGTGCCAGCAGCTTAGATCGCACCCCGAACACTGAAGCTTTCTTT
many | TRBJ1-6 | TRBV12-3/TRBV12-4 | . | CASTRAQGGSPLHF | TGTGCCAGCACCAGGGCCCAAGGTGGTTCACCCCTCCACTTT
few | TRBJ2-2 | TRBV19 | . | CASSTGTANTGELFF | TGTGCCAGTAGTACCGGGACGGCAAACACCGGGGAGCTGTTTTTT
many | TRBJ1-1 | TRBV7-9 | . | CASSTQVPNTEAFF | TGTGCCAGCAGCACCCAGGTACCGAACACTGAAGCTTTCTTT
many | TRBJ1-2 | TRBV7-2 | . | CASSLWKGMGGYTF | TGTGCCAGCAGCTTATGGAAGGGGATGGGTGGCTACACCTTC
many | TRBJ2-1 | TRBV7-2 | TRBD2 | CASSLAGGGTYNEQFF | TGTGCCAGCAGCTTAGCCGGCGGGGGAACCTACAATGAGCAGTTCTTC
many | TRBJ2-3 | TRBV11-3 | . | CASSSGHRPDTQYF | TGTGCCAGCAGCTCGGGACATCGCCCGGATACGCAGTATTTT
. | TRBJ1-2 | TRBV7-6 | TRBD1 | CAAGGGGSGYTF | TGTGCCGCAGGGGGAGGGGGTTCTGGCTACACCTTC
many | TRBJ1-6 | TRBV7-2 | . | CASRRLQSPGNSPLHF | TGTGCCAGTCGCCGACTCCAGTCCCCCGGCAATTCACCCCTCCACTTT
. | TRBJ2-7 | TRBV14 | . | CASSQVNTYEQYF | TGTGCCAGCAGCCAAGTTAACACCTACGAGCAGTACTTC
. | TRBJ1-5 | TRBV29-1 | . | CSVTTGSGGQPQHF | TGCAGCGTCACGACCGGTTCGGGGGGTCAGCCCCAGCATTTT
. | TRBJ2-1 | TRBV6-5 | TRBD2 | CASTYGRLGYNEQFF | TGTGCCAGCACCTACGGGAGGTTGGGGTACAATGAGCAGTTCTTC
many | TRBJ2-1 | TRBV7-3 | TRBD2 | CASSLSLAGGYEQFF | TGTGCCAGCAGCTTAAGCCTAGCGGGGGGCTATGAGCAGTTCTTC
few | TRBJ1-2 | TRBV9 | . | CASSVYPTMTPGATRANYGYTF | TGTGCCAGCAGCGTATACCCTACTATGACTCCTGGGGCCACGAGAGCTAACTATGGCTACACCTTC
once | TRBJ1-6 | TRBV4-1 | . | CASSHDRARSHNSPLHF | TGCGCCAGCAGCCATGATAGGGCCAGGTCCCATAATTCACCCCTCCACTTT
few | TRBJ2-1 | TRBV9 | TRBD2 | CASSFRTSGVNEQFF | TGTGCCAGCAGCTTCCGGACTAGCGGGGTAAATGAGCAGTTCTTC
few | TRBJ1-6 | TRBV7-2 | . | CASSLKVQAGRPLHF | TGTGCCAGCAGCCTTAAGGTGCAGGCGGGTAGGCCCCTCCACTTT
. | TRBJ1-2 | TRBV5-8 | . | CASRAIGQANYGYTF | TGTGCCAGCAGGGCGATTGGACAAGCTAACTATGGCTACACCTTC
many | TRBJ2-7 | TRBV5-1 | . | CASSGGGHLREQYF | TGCGCCAGCAGCGGGGGGGGACACCTCCGGGAGCAGTACTTC
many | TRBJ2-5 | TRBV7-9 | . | CASSHLTEQETQYF | TGTGCCAGCAGTCATCTGACCGAACAAGAGACCCAGTACTTC